Below, one T cell receptor beta chain is given with its context. This receptor's antigen is unknown. No much larger clonotype is one base removed from it; base qualities were not supplied. The immunoSEQ Assay, a bias-controlled multiplex PCR, was used to amplify TCRbeta CDR3 regions from genomic DNA. In the authors' own workflow: The number of nucleated cells in each sample was estimated from the amplification of reference gene primers within the assay. To quantify the absolute abundance of each unique TCRbeta CDR3 rearrangement, sequence reads were collapsed and filtered. For each sample, productive Simpson clonality was calculated as the square root of Simpson's diversity index over productive rearrangements. TCRdb took this table from immuneACCESS and kept in-frame rearrangements with V and J called. Such tables lack part of the clones; where checked against another copy, unresolved V genes explain under half of the gap, and the rest is unexplained. From that table come the V and J calls and clone size; the DNA was used to work out D and trimming. This sample has 400,000 to 550,000 clones in its table, and 85% to 90% of those were observed once. The ten largest clonotypes hold 4% to 4.5% of the sample.

The CDR3 sequence holds 15 residues, the cysteine and phenylalanine included. CDR3 DNA is the only sequence kept; it has 45 bases, read in frame from the first base. Reading the germline V gene gives CDR1 SGHDT and CDR2 YYEEEE. The germline V end is reduced by 4 bases and the J end by 6 bases; junction bases left unmatched: 12. This entry belongs to a study of blood T cell repertoires in COVID-19 (TCRdb year 2020). Regarding the complete study: Samples from collaborators originated in the United States, Italy and Spain and spanned both the acute and convalescent phases of COVID-19. The material from the prospective study consisted of cDNA or gDNA derived from T cells, B-cell-depleted T cells, or PBMCs. Deeply sampled blood TCRbeta repertoires from subjects exposed to, actively infected with, or recovered from COVID-19 were included in the dataset. A freely available public database, intended as a resource for researchers studying the immune response to SARS-CoV-2, is where the repertoires were released. Samples were obtained from the ongoing ImmuneRACE study (first 160 participants) and from about 1,300 subjects provided by 6 global collaborators. A de-identified subject ID, COVID-19 status, age in years and sex were almost always included in the sample metadata. Where available, HLA class I and class II types were taken from metadata supplied by the sample provider and were not determined by assay-based typing. General findings and caveats noted by the study authors: Clinical and demographic metadata were provided uncurated, with the amount varying by source and participant.

Whole blood was collected in K2EDTA tubes by collaborating institutions according to the institutions' own protocols. Collaborator samples were shipped for TCRbeta analysis as frozen whole blood, isolated PBMCs, or DNA extracted from either sample type. Sequenced input: peripheral blood. The sequence joins TRBV5-6 to TRBJ1-1; 7 bases in between match TRBD1. The source of this sequence is a woman aged 25 to 39 with acute or convalescent COVID-19. The CDR3 reads as follows: CASSPLNRGPSEAFF. The bases read TGTGCCAGCAGCCCGCTAAACAGGGGTCCCTCTGAAGCTTTCTTT.